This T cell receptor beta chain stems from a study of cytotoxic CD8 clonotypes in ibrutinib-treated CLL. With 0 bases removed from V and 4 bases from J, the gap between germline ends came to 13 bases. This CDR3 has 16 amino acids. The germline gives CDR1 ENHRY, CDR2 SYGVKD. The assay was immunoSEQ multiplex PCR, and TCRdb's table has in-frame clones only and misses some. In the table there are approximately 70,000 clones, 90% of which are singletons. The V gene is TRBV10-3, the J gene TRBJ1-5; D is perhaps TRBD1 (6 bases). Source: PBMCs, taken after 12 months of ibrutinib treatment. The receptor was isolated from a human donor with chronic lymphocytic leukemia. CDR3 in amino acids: CAISESTGGNNQPQHF. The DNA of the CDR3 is TGTGCCATCAGTGAGTCGACAGGTGGAAATAATCAGCCCCAGCATTTT.